This T cell receptor (beta chain) was documented in a study of identifying expanded T cells in peripheral blood. General study results and limits: Across healthy donors, higher total template counts meant significantly greater approximately two-week count variance. About 1.2 clones differed between technical replicates, versus around 15 and 19 over time.

The protocol was immunoSEQ multiplex PCR, while the TCRdb copy is restricted to in-frame clones and leaves out a portion. The sample holds about 83,000 clones, around 89% seen once. The CDR3 spans 20 residues. V lost 3 bases, J lost 3 bases, and 21 bases stayed unmatched. Germline CDR1 reads LNHDA; CDR2 reads SQIVND (reference sequence). During the collection period, no donor immune events like infections were recorded. Of note for this clone: Its matching antigen is unknown.

The genes are TRBV19 and TRBJ1-1, with TRBD1 identical over 8 bases. The sequencing sample was made of blood. The source of this sequence is a person aged 18-70 years in good health. CDR3 nucleotides: TGTGCCAGTAGTATGCTTCACCCCTCAGCAGGGGGCGAGATGGACACTGAAGCTTTCTTT. Translating gives CASSMLHPSAGGEMDTEAFF. Using reference TRBV19 and TRBJ1-1 for the parts outside the CDR3, the full variable domain is DGGITQSPKYLFRKEGQNVTLSCEQNLNHDAMYWYRQDPGQGLRLIYYSQIVNDFQKGDIAEGYSVSREKKESFPLTVTSAQKNPTAFYLCASSMLHPSAGGEMDTEAFFGQGTRLTVV.